One TCR beta chain is described in this entry. What it recognizes is unknown. This entry comes from a study of OX40 agonist ivuxolimab in advanced cancers. Regarding the study as a whole: Relative to CD4+ cells, CD8+ T cells on average had more expanded clones. Determination of antigen specificity was not performed for the expanded peripheral T cells. Low normalized T-cell clonal expansion was also seen in some nonresponders.

V gave up 5 bases and J gave up 6 bases; unmatched junction bases: 9. Germline loops: CDR1 GTSNPN, CDR2 SVGIG (reference sequence). This CDR3 spans 14 amino acids. Assay used: immunoSEQ multiplex PCR; TCRdb lists only in-frame clones, some missing. Among 70,000 to 90,000 clones listed, 65% to 85% were seen once. This TCR was sampled from an adult with an advanced solid tumor such as melanoma, head and neck, liver or kidney cancer. Sequencing was performed on CD4+ or CD8+ T cells sorted from blood, taken in a trial of the OX40 agonist ivuxolimab. This chain joins TRBV30 and TRBJ2-1; 8 bases line up with TRBD2. CDR3 amino acids: CAWVGGRSINEQFF. CDR3 DNA: TGTGCCTGGGTGGGCGGGAGGTCGATCAATGAGCAGTTCTTC. Looking up the rest from reference TRBV30 and TRBJ2-1 gives the full variable domain: SQTIHQWPATLVQPVGSPLSLECTVEGTSNPNLYWYRQAAGRGLQLLFYSVGIGQISSEVPQNLSASRPQDRQFILSSKKLLLSDSGFYLCAWVGGRSINEQFFGPGTRLTVL.